Following are 28 T cell receptor beta chains from one sample sequenced in a study of cytomegalovirus exposure and HLA in healthy donors (dated by TCRdb to about 2017). Libraries were constructed by the immunoSEQ multiplex PCR assay. The multiplex PCR relied on a mix of 60 forward primers for TCR Vbeta segments and 13 reverse primers for TCR Jbeta segments. In its TCRdb copy, this immuneACCESS table keeps in-frame sequences only and misses some clones. Where compared with another copy, unresolved V genes explain less than half of these, and the others have no known cause. The sample table contains approximately 170,000 clones; only one count was recorded for over 70% of them. The ten largest make up around 7% of the sample. The sequenced material came from PBMCs. The receptors come from a middle-aged woman in good health and CMV-seropositive.

Only one count was recorded for this clone. The chain combines TRBV13 with TRBJ2-5, with 8 bases matching TRBD2. Losses at the gene ends were 5 bases for V and 7 bases for J; bases not matched to a gene: 9. The CDR3 is made up of 14 amino acids. Germline CDR1 PRHDT, CDR2 FYEKMQ (reference sequence). The CDR3 spells CASSLGTRGGTQYF. The CDR3 region has the DNA TGTGCCAGCAGCCTCGGGACTAGAGGCGGGACCCAGTACTTC.

The J gene is TRBJ1-1, the V gene TRBV27, with D unresolved. Looked up from germline, CDR1 is MNHEY and CDR2 is SMNVEV (reference sequence). This CDR3 comprises 13 residues. V dropped 3 bases and J dropped 4 bases, with 9 bases sitting between them. For the CDR3, the DNA is TGTGCCAGCAGTTTGGCCGGGTCCACTGAAGCTTTCTTT. This encodes CASSLAGSTEAFF.

This clone was seen a handful of times. V gene TRBV19 combines with J gene TRBJ1-4, with D unclear. In germline, CDR1 is LNHDA, CDR2 SQIVND (reference sequence). V shed 1 base and J shed 0 bases, with 6 bases lying between them. The CDR3 spans 15 residues. DNA for the CDR3: TGTGCCAGTAGTATAGGGGGAGCAACTAATGAAAAACTGTTTTTT. This gives the protein CASSIGGATNEKLFF. Full variable domain (outside the CDR3, taken from reference TRBV19 and TRBJ1-4): DGGITQSPKYLFRKEGQNVTLSCEQNLNHDAMYWYRQDPGQGLRLIYYSQIVNDFQKGDIAEGYSVSREKKESFPLTVTSAQKNPTAFYLCASSIGGATNEKLFFGSGTQLSVL.

The chain employs TRBV5-1 and TRBJ1-2; 7 nucleotides line up with TRBD1. Per germline, CDR1 SGHRS and CDR2 YFSETQ. This CDR3 comprises 15 residues. J gave up 3 bases and V 4 bases, and 9 bases lay outside the gene matches. CDR3 residues: CASSPPGQRYYGYTF. The DNA of the CDR3 is TGCGCCAGCAGCCCCCCGGGACAGCGATACTATGGCTACACCTTC.

This chain connects TRBV4-2 to TRBJ1-3, with D maybe TRBD1 (5 bases). The CDR3 consists of 15 residues. V dropped 1 base and J dropped 4 bases, with 11 bases sitting between them. Germline V gene lookup returns CDR1 LGHNA and CDR2 YNFKEQ. The CDR3 DNA is TGTGCCAGCAGCCAAGTGGCAGGGTACGGAAACACCATATATTTT. Its protein product is CASSQVAGYGNTIYF.

This rearrangement joins TRBV15 to TRBJ2-3; no definite D call. The CDR3 is 16 residues long. Per germline, CDR1 LNHNV and CDR2 YYDKDF (reference sequence). The V end was cut by 0 bases, the J end by 2 bases, with 12 bases between. Here the CDR3 reads CATSREQVGFTDTQYF. For the CDR3, the DNA is TGTGCCACCAGCAGAGAGCAGGTCGGATTCACAGATACGCAGTATTTT.

The CDR3 loop is CATSREKGQGNEKLFF. The CDR3 nucleotides read TGTGCCACCAGCAGAGAAAAAGGACAGGGGAATGAAAAACTGTTTTTT. The genes are TRBV15 and TRBJ1-4; TRBD1 matches at 9 bases. The germline gives CDR1 LNHNV, CDR2 YYDKDF (reference sequence). V lost 0 bases to trimming and J lost 5 bases; unmatched junction nucleotides: 4. The CDR3 runs to 16 residues.

The chain links TRBV7-9 to TRBJ2-7; 12 bases line up with TRBD2. The V gene end was trimmed by 5 bases and the J gene end by 0 bases; junction bases not matched to a gene: 8. CDR3 length: 17 amino acids. Germline V lookup: CDR1 SEHNR, CDR2 FQNEAQ (reference sequence). The chain's CDR3 is CASSPTSGGFSSYEQYF. In nucleotides, the CDR3 is TGTGCCAGCAGCCCTACTAGCGGGGGGTTCAGCTCCTACGAGCAGTACTTC. Looking up the rest from reference TRBV7-9 and TRBJ2-7 gives the full variable domain: DTGVSQNPRHKITKRGQNVTFRCDPISEHNRLYWYRQTLGQGPEFLTYFQNEAQLEKSRLLSDRFSAERPKGSFSTLEIQRTEQGDSAMYLCASSPTSGGFSSYEQYFGPGTRLTVT.

The chain uses TRBV29-1 and TRBJ2-7; D possibly corresponds to TRBD2 (5 bases). V was clipped by 7 bases and J by 0 bases, with 10 bases between them. The CDR3 extends over 12 amino acids. Germline assignment: CDR1 SQVTM and CDR2 ANQGSEA. In DNA, the CDR3 is TGCAGCGCAACTACTAGCTCCTACGAGCAGTACTTC. Its translation: CSATTSSYEQYF.

The CDR3 nucleotides read TGTGCCAGTAGTAATCGACAGGGCACTATCCTAAACACTGAAGCTTTCTTT. Protein product: CASSNRQGTILNTEAFF. The rearrangement links TRBV19 to TRBJ1-1; 7 nucleotides line up with TRBD1. This CDR3 is built from 17 residues. V trimming: 4 bases; J trimming: 2 bases; junction bases outside the gene matches: 13. Per the germline V gene, CDR1 is LNHDA and CDR2 is SQIVND (reference sequence).

This clone was seen a handful of times. This chain uses TRBV19 with TRBJ1-1, with 8 bases fitting TRBD1. The germline V gene encodes CDR1 LNHDA and CDR2 SQIVND (reference sequence). The CDR3 loop spans 13 amino acids. With 6 bases clipped from V and 7 bases from J, the junction kept 7 bases outside the gene matches. The CDR3 bases are TGTGCCAGTAGAGGGGACAGGTTGAATGAAGCTTTCTTT. Its protein product is CASRGDRLNEAFF.

The genes are TRBV4-1 and TRBJ2-2; 7 bases are shared with TRBD1. V gave up 0 bases and J gave up 3 bases; unmatched junction bases: 4. The length of the CDR3 is 16 residues. Germline V gene data show CDR1 as MGHRA and CDR2 as YSYEKL. As DNA, the CDR3 is TGCGCCAGCAGCCAAGAGAGGGGGCAAGACACCGGGGAGCTGTTTTTT. Protein product: CASSQERGQDTGELFF.

The count of this clone is one. This sequence joins TRBV6-4 and TRBJ2-2, with TRBD1 matching 8 bases. This CDR3 spans 13 amino acids. Germline assignment: CDR1 MRHNA and CDR2 SNTAGT. V was clipped by 6 bases and J by 4 bases; unmatched bases: 1. This CDR3 is CASRTGGTGELFF. In nucleotides, the CDR3 is TGTGCCAGCAGAACAGGGGGCACCGGGGAGCTGTTTTTT.

The table lists this clone with a few counts. The chain links TRBV27 to TRBJ1-6; D may be TRBD1 (6 bases). The CDR3 runs to 15 residues. Per germline, CDR1 MNHEY and CDR2 SMNVEV (reference sequence). The V end lost 5 bases, the J end lost 5 bases, and 13 bases lay between the germline ends. The CDR3: CASSAWGPDNSPLHF. The CDR3 DNA reads TGTGCCAGCAGTGCTTGGGGGCCCGATAATTCACCCCTCCACTTT.

The chain has TRBV7-2 and TRBJ1-4; 9 bases match TRBD1. The CDR3 consists of 14 residues. The J segment lost 6 bases and the V segment lost 5 bases, leaving 4 bases of the junction unmatched. CDR1 and CDR2 (germline): SGHTA, FQGNSA. Here the CDR3 DNA reads TGTGCCAGCAGCCTAGGACAGGGGCATGAAAAACTGTTTTTT. This translates into CASSLGQGHEKLFF.

V gene TRBV6-1 combines with J gene TRBJ1-6, with D perhaps matching TRBD1 (5 bases). Germline V gene data show CDR1 as MNHNS and CDR2 as SASEGT. V shed 0 bases and J shed 7 bases, with 10 bases lying between them. The CDR3 spans 15 residues. As DNA, the CDR3 is TGTGCCAGCAGTGAAGCGGGGCCAAGGAATTCACCCCTCCACTTT. This translates into CASSEAGPRNSPLHF.

This rearrangement joins TRBV7-3 to TRBJ1-1; possible D gene TRBD1, 5 bases. Germline V gene sequence: CDR1 SGHTA, CDR2 FQGTGA. Trimming shortened V by 2 bases and J by 3 bases, and 7 bases separated the two germline ends. The CDR3 covers 13 residues. DNA of the CDR3: TGTGCCAGCAGCTTACCAGGGTACACTGAAGCTTTCTTT. Its translation: CASSLPGYTEAFF.

In its sample, this clone was seen once. V is TRBV6-5 and J is TRBJ2-7; TRBD2 matches at 13 bases. This CDR3 is 14 amino acids long. The ends lost 5 bases at V and 5 bases at J; junction bases unmatched: 3. CDR1 and CDR2 from the germline V gene are MNHEY and SVGAGI. The CDR3 coding sequence is TGTGCCAGCAGTACGGGACTAGCGGGGAACGAGCAGTACTTC. This gives the protein CASSTGLAGNEQYF.

The J gene is TRBJ2-5, the V gene TRBV30, with 9 positions matching TRBD1. The germline V gene has CDR1 GTSNPN and CDR2 SVGIG (reference sequence). The CDR3 spans 15 residues. The V gene end was trimmed by 0 bases and the J gene end by 5 bases; junction bases not matched to a gene: 7. CDR3 region: CAWSVGTGTLETQYF. In nucleotides, the CDR3 is TGTGCCTGGAGTGTGGGGACAGGGACTTTGGAGACCCAGTACTTC.

CDR3 sequence: CSVWGGEQGDYGYTF. The CDR3 DNA reads as TGCAGCGTTTGGGGAGGGGAACAGGGGGACTATGGCTACACCTTC. This sequence joins TRBV29-1 and TRBJ1-2; 8 positions agree with TRBD1. Germline V lookup: CDR1 SQVTM, CDR2 ANQGSEA. Trimming removed 5 bases from V and 3 bases from J; junction bases left unmatched: 11. CDR3 length: 15 amino acids.

The V and J genes are TRBV6-1 and TRBJ1-5; 8 nucleotides match TRBD1. Germline V gene data show CDR1 as MNHNS and CDR2 as SASEGT. The trim removed 6 bases at V and 0 bases at J, leaving 4 bases unmatched. This CDR3 has 15 amino acids. The CDR3 nucleotides are TGTGCCAGCAGAACGGACAGGGCTAGCAATCAGCCCCAGCATTTT. This gives the protein CASRTDRASNQPQHF.

The chain employs TRBV6-5 and TRBJ2-1; D ambiguous. Germline V gene data show CDR1 as MNHEY and CDR2 as SVGAGI. The CDR3 length is 11 residues. Trimming shortened V by 2 bases and J by 14 bases, and 10 bases separated the two germline ends. The CDR3 DNA is TGTGCCAGCAGTTACGGATCCGAGGAGTTCTTC. It is translated as CASSYGSEEFF.

To note about this clone: A junction boundary mismatches the germline segment, possibly from a read error. The chain links TRBV7-9 to TRBJ2-7; perhaps TRBD1 as D (6 bases). Germline-derived CDR1 and CDR2 are SEHNR and FQNEAQ (reference sequence). This CDR3 has 15 amino acids. The CDR3 reads CSSSLAGGRVYEQYF. CDR3 nucleotide sequence: TGTTCCAGCAGCTTAGCTGGGGGCAGGGTCTACGAGCAGTACTTC.

This chain uses TRBV6-6 with TRBJ2-7; D is undetermined. Germline CDR1 is MNHNY and CDR2 is SVGAGI (reference sequence). CDR3 length: 13 residues. Trimming took 6 bases from V and 0 from J, leaving 9 bases between them. CDR3 DNA: TGTGCCAGCAGACTCATTGACTCCTACGAGCAGTACTTC. Translated: CASRLIDSYEQYF.

The chain employs TRBV28 and TRBJ1-5; D is unresolved. V lost 3 bases and J lost 10, with 10 bases in between. Germline assignment: CDR1 MDHEN and CDR2 SYDVKM. The CDR3 is 12 amino acids. The CDR3 here is CASSFALTPQHF. DNA for the CDR3: TGTGCCAGCAGTTTTGCCCTAACCCCCCAGCATTTT.

V gene TRBV30 combines with J gene TRBJ1-5, with 7 bases that match TRBD1. CDR1 is GTSNPN, CDR2 SVGIG, per germline (reference sequence). With 7 bases clipped from V and 3 bases from J, the junction kept 9 bases outside the gene matches. This CDR3 has 14 amino acids. The CDR3: CASGRDSHNQPQHF. CDR3 in DNA: TGTGCCTCGGGCCGGGACAGCCACAATCAGCCCCAGCATTTT.

The V gene is TRBV28, the J gene TRBJ2-1; 8 nucleotides agree with TRBD2. This CDR3 has 16 residues. Germline V lookup: CDR1 MDHEN, CDR2 SYDVKM. V dropped 4 bases and J dropped 5; count of bases not matched to a gene: 10. CDR3 protein: CASSSWGSGANNEQFF. Written as DNA, the CDR3 is TGTGCCAGCAGTTCCTGGGGTAGCGGGGCTAACAATGAGCAGTTCTTC.

The table lists this clone with a count of one. This chain connects TRBV10-3 to TRBJ2-1; tentative D call: TRBD1 (6 bases). The CDR3 length is 16 residues. Trimming pared 2 bases from V and 10 bases from J, leaving 21 bases between. Germline lookup yields CDR1 ENHRY and CDR2 SYGVKD. CDR3 coding DNA: TGTGCCATCAGTGAGCCTAAAGGACAGCTCAATACAGAGCAGTTCTTC. As protein: CAISEPKGQLNTEQFF.